The TCR beta chain under discussion was sequenced for a study of T cell changes during pregnancy in multiple sclerosis. Assay: immunoSEQ multiplex PCR; the TCRdb copy retains only in-frame clones and omits some. The sample lists about 100,000 clones, approximately 90% occurring once. Sample: peripheral blood, taken in the second trimester of pregnancy. This receptor was identified in a female donor in good health, enrolled as a control in a pregnancy study.

The CDR3, as DNA: TGTGCCAGTAGAAGGGGGGGTAAAGCTTTCTTT. Translation: CASRRGGKAFF. The rearrangement links TRBV19 to TRBJ1-1, with D possibly matching TRBD1 (6 bases). The ends were cut back, 6 bases at V and 9 bases at J, with 11 bases in the middle. CDR1 LNHDA and CDR2 SQIVND come from the germline V gene (reference sequence). The CDR3 length is 11 residues.